This TCR beta chain was identified during a study of blood T cell repertoires in COVID-19. On the study more broadly: COVID-19 samples collected from the United States, Italy and Spain covered acute and convalescent phases.

This CDR3 region has 16 residues. Trimming took 4 bases from V and 0 from J, leaving 14 bases between them. Germline loops: CDR1 SGDLS, CDR2 YYNGEE. Seattle enrolled patients during active infection and tracked them longitudinally. In the original workflow: Nucleated cell number was recorded as an estimate derived from reference gene primer amplification. Produced via immunoSEQ multiplex PCR; TCRdb's table is partial and in-frame only. V and J calls and clone size are copied from that table; D and trimming were computed from the DNA. The repertoire holds around 470,000 clones, with roughly nine tenths as singletons. This clone was detected only once.

This clonotype was sampled from a man between 18 and 29 years old with COVID-19, enrolled during active disease. The genes are TRBV9 and TRBJ1-3, with D unresolved. The sequenced material came from peripheral blood. CDR3 coding DNA: TGTGCCAGCAGCCAACGGGCCGGGAACTCTGGAAACACCATATATTTT. The encoded protein is CASSQRAGNSGNTIYF.